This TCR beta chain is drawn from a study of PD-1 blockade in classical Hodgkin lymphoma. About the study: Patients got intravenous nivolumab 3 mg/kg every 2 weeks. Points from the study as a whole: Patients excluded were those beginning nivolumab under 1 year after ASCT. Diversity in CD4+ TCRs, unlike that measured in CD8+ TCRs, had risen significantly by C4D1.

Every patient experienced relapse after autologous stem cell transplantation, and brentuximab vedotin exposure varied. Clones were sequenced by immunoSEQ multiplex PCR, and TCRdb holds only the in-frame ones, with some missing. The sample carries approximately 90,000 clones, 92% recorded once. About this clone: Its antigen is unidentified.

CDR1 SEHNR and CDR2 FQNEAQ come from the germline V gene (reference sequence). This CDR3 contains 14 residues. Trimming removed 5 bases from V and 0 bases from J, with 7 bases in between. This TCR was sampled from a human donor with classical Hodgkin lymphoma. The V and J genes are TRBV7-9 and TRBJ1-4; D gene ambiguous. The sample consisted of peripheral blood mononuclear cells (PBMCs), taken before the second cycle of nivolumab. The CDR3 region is CASSPSATNEKLFF. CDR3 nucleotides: TGTGCCAGCAGCCCCAGCGCAACTAATGAAAAACTGTTTTTT.